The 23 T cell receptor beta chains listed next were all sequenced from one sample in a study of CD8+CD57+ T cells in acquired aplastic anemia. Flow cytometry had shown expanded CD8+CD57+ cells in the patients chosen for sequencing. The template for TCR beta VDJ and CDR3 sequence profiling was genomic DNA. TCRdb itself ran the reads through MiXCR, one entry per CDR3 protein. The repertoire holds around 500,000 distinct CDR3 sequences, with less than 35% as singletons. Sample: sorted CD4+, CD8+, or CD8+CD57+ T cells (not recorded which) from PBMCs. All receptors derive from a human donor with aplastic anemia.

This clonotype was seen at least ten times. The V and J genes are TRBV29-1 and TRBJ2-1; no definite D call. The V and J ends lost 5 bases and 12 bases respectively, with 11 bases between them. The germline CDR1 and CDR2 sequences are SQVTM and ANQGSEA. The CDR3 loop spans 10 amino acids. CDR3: CSVWGSVQFF. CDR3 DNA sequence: TGCAGCGTTTGGGGAAGCGTGCAGTTCTTC.

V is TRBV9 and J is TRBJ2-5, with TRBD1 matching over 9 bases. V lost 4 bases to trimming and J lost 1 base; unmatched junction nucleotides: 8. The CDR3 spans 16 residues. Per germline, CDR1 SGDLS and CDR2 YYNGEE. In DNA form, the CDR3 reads TGTGCCAGCAGCTTATCGGCGACAGGGGGCCAAGAGACCCAGTACTTC. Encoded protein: CASSLSATGGQETQYF. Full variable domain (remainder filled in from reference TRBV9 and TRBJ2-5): DSGVTQTPKHLITATGQRVTLRCSPRSGDLSVYWYQQSLDQGLQFLIQYYNGEERAKGNILERFSAQQFPDLHSELNLSSLELGDSALYFCASSLSATGGQETQYFGPGTRLLVL.

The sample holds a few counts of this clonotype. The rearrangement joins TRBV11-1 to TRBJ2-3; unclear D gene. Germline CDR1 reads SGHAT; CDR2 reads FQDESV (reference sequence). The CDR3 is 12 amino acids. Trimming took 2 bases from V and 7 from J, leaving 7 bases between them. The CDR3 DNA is TGTGCCAGCAGCTTAATCCTAAATACGCAGTATTTT. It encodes CASSLILNTQYF.

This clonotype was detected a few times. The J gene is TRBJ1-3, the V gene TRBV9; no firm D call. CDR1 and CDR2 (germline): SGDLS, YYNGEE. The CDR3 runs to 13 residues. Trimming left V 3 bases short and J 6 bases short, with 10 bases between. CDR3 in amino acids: CASSGAAINTIYF. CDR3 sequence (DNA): TGTGCCAGCAGCGGGGCGGCGATAAACACCATATATTTT.

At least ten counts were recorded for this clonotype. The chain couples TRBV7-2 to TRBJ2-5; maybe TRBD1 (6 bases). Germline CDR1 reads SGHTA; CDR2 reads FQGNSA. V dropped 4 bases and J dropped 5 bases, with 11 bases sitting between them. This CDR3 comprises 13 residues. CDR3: CASSSAGAETQYF. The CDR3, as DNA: TGTGCCAGCAGCTCAGCAGGGGCGGAGACCCAGTACTTC.

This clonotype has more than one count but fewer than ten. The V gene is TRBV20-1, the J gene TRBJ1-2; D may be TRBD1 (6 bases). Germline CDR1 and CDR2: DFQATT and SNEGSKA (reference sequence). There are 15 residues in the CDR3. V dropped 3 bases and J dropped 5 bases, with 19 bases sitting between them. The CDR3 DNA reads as TGCAGTGCTAGGAGGGGGGTGGGGGGCCCTTATGGCTACACCTTC. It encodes CSARRGVGGPYGYTF.

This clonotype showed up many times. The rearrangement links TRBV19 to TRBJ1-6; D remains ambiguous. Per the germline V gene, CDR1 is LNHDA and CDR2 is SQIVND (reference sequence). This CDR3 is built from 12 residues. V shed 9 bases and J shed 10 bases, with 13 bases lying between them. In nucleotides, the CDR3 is TGTGCCAGACACTGGGGAGAATCACCCCTCCACTTT. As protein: CARHWGESPLHF.

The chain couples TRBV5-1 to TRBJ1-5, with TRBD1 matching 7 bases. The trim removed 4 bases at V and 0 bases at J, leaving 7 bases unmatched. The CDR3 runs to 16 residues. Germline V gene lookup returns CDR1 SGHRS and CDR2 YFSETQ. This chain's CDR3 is CASSPSGQDSNQPQHF. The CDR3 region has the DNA TGCGCCAGCAGCCCTTCCGGACAGGATAGCAATCAGCCCCAGCATTTT.

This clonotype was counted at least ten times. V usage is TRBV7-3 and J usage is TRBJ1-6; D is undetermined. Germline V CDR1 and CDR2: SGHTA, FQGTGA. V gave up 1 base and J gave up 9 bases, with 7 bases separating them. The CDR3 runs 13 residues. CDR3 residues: CASSLKPSSPLHF. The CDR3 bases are TGTGCCAGCAGCTTAAAACCCAGTTCACCCCTCCACTTT.

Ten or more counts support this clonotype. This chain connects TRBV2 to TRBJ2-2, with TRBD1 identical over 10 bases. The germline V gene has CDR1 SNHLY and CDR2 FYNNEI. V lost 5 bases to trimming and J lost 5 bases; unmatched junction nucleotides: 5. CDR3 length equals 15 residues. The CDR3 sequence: CASSYDRGRTGELFF. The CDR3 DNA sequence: TGTGCCAGCAGTTATGACAGGGGGCGGACCGGGGAGCTGTTTTTT.

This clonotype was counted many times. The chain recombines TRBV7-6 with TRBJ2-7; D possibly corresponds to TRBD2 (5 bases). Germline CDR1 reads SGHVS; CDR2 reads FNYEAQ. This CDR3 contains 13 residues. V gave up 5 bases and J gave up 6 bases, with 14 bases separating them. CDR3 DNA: TGTGCCAGCAGCAGTAGGCCCGGGGTCGAGCAGTACTTC. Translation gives CASSSRPGVEQYF.

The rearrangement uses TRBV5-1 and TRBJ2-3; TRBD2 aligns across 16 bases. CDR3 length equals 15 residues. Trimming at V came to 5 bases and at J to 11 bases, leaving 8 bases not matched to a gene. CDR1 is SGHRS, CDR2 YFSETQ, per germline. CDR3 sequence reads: CASSSTGTSGGVQYF. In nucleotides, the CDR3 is TGCGCCAGCAGTTCGACCGGGACTAGCGGGGGGGTGCAGTATTTT.

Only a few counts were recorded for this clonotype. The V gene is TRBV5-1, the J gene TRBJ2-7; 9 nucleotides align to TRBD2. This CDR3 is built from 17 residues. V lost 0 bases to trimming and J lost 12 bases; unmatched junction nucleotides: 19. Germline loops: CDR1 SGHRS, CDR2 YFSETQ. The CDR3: CASSLGGLAGIRLDPYF. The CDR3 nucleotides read TGCGCCAGCAGCTTGGGGGGTCTAGCGGGAATCCGTCTGGATCCGTACTTC.

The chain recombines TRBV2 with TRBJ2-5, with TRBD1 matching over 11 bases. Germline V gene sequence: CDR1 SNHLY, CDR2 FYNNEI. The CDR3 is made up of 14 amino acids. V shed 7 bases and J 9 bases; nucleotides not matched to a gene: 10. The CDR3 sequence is CASNPGTGGQPQYF. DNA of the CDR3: TGTGCCAGCAACCCCGGGACAGGGGGTCAGCCCCAGTACTTC.

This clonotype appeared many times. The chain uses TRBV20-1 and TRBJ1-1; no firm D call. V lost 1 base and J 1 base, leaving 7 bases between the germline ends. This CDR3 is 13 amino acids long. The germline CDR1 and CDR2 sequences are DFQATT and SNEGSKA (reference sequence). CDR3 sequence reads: CSARGHSNTEAFF. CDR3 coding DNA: TGCAGTGCTAGAGGACACTCGAACACTGAAGCTTTCTTT.

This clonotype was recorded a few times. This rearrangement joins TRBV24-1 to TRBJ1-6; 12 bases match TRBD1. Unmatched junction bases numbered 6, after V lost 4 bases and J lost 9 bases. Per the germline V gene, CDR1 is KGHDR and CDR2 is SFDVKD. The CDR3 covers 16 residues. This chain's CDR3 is CATSDPGTGGFSPLHF. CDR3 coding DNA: TGTGCCACCAGTGACCCCGGGACAGGGGGCTTTTCACCCCTCCACTTT.

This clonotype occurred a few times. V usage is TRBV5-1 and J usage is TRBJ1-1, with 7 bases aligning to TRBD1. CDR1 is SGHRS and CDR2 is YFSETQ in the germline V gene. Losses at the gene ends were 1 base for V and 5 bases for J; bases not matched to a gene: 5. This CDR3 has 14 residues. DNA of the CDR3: TGCGCCAGCAGCTTGTCGACAGGGCCGACTGAAGCTTTCTTT. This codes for CASSLSTGPTEAFF.

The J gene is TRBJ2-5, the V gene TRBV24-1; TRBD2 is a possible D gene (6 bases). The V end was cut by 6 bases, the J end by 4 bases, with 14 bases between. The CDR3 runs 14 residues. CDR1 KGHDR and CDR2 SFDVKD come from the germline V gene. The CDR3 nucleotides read TGTGCCACCAGTCCGGCAGCCGGGGGAGAGACCCAGTACTTC. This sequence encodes CATSPAAGGETQYF.

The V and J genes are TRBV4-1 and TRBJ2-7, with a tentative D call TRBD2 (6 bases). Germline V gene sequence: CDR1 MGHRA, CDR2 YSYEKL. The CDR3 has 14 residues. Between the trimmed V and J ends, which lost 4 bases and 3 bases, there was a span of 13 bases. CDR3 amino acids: CASSPTGVVYEQYF. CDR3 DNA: TGCGCCAGCAGCCCCACGGGGGTTGTCTACGAGCAGTACTTC.

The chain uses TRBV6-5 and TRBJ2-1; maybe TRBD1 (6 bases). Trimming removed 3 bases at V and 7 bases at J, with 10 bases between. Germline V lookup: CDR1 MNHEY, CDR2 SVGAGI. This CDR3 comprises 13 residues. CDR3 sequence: CASSYEGENEQFF. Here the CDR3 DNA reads TGTGCCAGCAGTTATGAGGGGGAGAATGAGCAGTTCTTC.

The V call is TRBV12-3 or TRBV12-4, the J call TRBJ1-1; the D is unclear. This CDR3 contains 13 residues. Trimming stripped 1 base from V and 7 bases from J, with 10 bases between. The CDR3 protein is CASSLGVEGEAFF. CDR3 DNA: TGTGCCAGCAGTTTAGGAGTTGAGGGTGAAGCTTTCTTT.

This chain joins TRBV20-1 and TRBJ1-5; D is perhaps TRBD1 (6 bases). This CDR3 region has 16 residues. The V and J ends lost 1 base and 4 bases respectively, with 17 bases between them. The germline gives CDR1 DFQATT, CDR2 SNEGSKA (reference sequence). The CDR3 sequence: CSARVGGGSQNQPQHF. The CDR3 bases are TGCAGTGCTAGAGTTGGAGGGGGATCTCAGAATCAGCCCCAGCATTTT.

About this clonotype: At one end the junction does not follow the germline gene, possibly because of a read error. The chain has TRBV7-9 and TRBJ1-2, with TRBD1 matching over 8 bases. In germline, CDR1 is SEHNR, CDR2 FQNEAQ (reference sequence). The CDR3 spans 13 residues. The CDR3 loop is CASSLGQGAGYTF. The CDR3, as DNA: TGCGCCAGCAGCTTAGGGCAGGGGGCTGGCTACACCTTC.